The entry that follows covers one TCR beta chain sequence. Its antigen is unidentified. This sample is part of a study of cytomegalovirus exposure and HLA in healthy donors. Looking at the study overall: In a previous analysis, nearly 120 million unique TCR beta sequences were found from roughly 200 million T cells.

Study-wide points: Available immune exposure information covered CMV serostatus only. Trimming of TCR beta V- and J-genes showed a link, identified in a later analysis, to a missense DCLRE1C variant.

The V and J ends lost 5 bases and 6 bases, in that order; junction bases with no gene match: 9. CDR3 length equals 16 residues. Looked up from germline, CDR1 is MNHNY and CDR2 is SVGAGI (reference sequence). Primers for the PCR totalled 60 Vbeta and 13 Jbeta. Profiling relied on immunoSEQ multiplex PCR, and the TCRdb table lists in-frame clones only, not all of them. This table has under 150,000 clones, approximately 80% appearing once. The rearrangement joins TRBV6-6 to TRBJ2-7; TRBD2 aligns across 14 bases. Material for sequencing was PBMCs. This TCR was sampled from a woman between 25 and 40 years old in good health and CMV-seropositive. CDR3 protein: CASSPPGLAGVGEQYF. DNA for the CDR3: TGTGCCAGCAGTCCTCCGGGACTAGCGGGAGTAGGCGAGCAGTACTTC.